This T cell receptor (beta chain) appears in the sequencing data of a study of beta chain features in type 1 diabetes. The study reverse transcribed the entire isolated RNA, so it sequenced expressed TCRB transcripts. The assay was immunoSEQ multiplex PCR, and TCRdb's table has in-frame clones only and misses some. The repertoire has around 240,000 clones, about 10% of them found once; the top ten carry less than 0.035%. This receptor was identified in a young woman in good health. The source material was naive CD4+ T cells from blood.

DNA for the CDR3: TGTGCCTGGAGTGTACAGGCCGAGCAGTACTTC. This codes for CAWSVQAEQYF. The genes are TRBV30 and TRBJ2-7; D is perhaps TRBD1 (5 bases). The CDR3 spans 11 residues. Per germline, CDR1 GTSNPN and CDR2 SVGIG (reference sequence). Trimming removed 0 bases at V and 6 bases at J, with 6 bases between.